This T cell receptor (beta chain) is drawn from a study of blood T cell repertoires in COVID-19 (TCRdb year 2020). For context, the study as a whole: Collaborator samples came from the United States, Italy and Spain and covered acute and convalescent phases of COVID-19. The material from the prospective study consisted of cDNA or gDNA derived from T cells, B-cell-depleted T cells, or PBMCs. Subjects who had been exposed to COVID-19, were actively infected with it, or had recovered from it provided the deeply sampled blood TCRbeta repertoires that made up the dataset. The repertoires were released in a freely available public database meant as a resource for research on the immune response to SARS-CoV-2. The samples were drawn from the first 160 participants of the ongoing ImmuneRACE study and from 1,254 subjects provided by 6 global collaborators. Nearly every sample came with metadata listing a de-identified subject ID, COVID-19 status, age in years and sex. Where available, HLA class I and class II types were taken from metadata supplied by the sample provider and were not determined by assay-based typing.

In Seattle, one collaborating source enrolled patients while the infection was active and tracked those patients longitudinally over the course of disease. Whole blood was collected in K2EDTA tubes by collaborating institutions according to the institutions' own protocols. For TCRbeta analysis, collaborators shipped samples in one of three forms: frozen whole blood, isolated PBMCs, or DNA extracted from either of those sample types. Note on this clone: Its binding antigen is unknown. Qualities for individual bases were not recorded, and no much larger clone is one base off.

TCRbeta CDR3 regions were amplified from genomic DNA using the immunoSEQ Assay, a bias-controlled multiplex PCR. Processing in the source paper ran as follows. Within the assay, amplification of reference gene primers was used to estimate how many nucleated cells each sample contained. Sequence reads were collapsed and filtered to measure the absolute abundance of every unique TCRbeta CDR3 rearrangement. For each sample, productive Simpson clonality was calculated as the square root of Simpson's diversity index across productive rearrangements. The table was pulled from immuneACCESS by TCRdb, which kept in-frame rearrangements only. Such tables lose some clones; where checked, under half of the loss comes from unresolved V genes, and the rest has no known cause. Clone size and the V and J calls come from that table; the DNA yielded D and trimming. In this sample the table shows over 100,000 clones, about 89% of which occur a single time. The top ten hold approximately 4.5% of the sample.

The CDR3 sequence holds 15 residues, the cysteine and phenylalanine included. Only the CDR3 region is kept as DNA, spanning 45 bases read in frame from base 1. V lost 4 bases and J lost 5 bases, and the count of bases not matched to a germline gene is 10. In the germline V gene (reference sequence), CDR1 corresponds to SGHNT and CDR2 to YYREEE. General conclusions and limits of the study: The quantity of clinical and demographic metadata differed by source and by participant and was supplied without curation.

The clonotype comes from a man aged 55 to 70 with COVID-19, enrolled during active disease. The sequence joins TRBV5-4 to TRBJ1-2; 8 central nucleotides agree with TRBD1. The material sequenced was peripheral blood. The sequence in DNA is TGTGCCAGCAGCCCCGATTCCACAGGGGGATATGGCTACACCTTC. This is translated as CASSPDSTGGYGYTF.